This T cell receptor (beta chain) appears in the sequencing data of a study of blood T cell repertoires in COVID-19. The overall study: Resolution of symptoms, clearance, or two negative PCRs was present in recovered Cohort 3 donors. In each case, the material was cDNA or gDNA derived from T cells, B-cell-depleted T cells, or PBMCs.

Original methodology: Scientists estimated how many nucleated cells there were by amplifying reference gene primers. Sequencing used immunoSEQ multiplex PCR; TCRdb keeps in-frame clones, though not all of them. D and trimming come from the DNA, and the V and J calls and clone size come from that table. Among roughly 200,000 clones listed, about 85% were seen once. Clinical histories supplied by participants themselves formed the basis of cohort assignment. The clonotype originates from a woman aged 40 to 50 in a cohort exposed to, infected with or recovered from COVID-19 (not recorded which). Sequences were obtained from PBMCs or T cells enriched from blood (not recorded which).

CDR3 region: CASSLKGTSSGNTIYF. CDR3 bases: TGTGCCAGCAGCCTTAAGGGGACAAGCTCTGGAAACACCATATATTTT. The chain has TRBV7-2 and TRBJ1-3, with D perhaps matching TRBD1 (6 bases). Germline V gene lookup returns CDR1 SGHTA and CDR2 FQGNSA. CDR3 length: 16 amino acids. The V gene lost 5 bases and the J gene lost 0 bases, with 14 bases spanning the gap.